This TCR beta chain was recovered during a study of blood T cell repertoires in COVID-19. In the study overall: The United States, Italy and Spain provided the acute and convalescent COVID-19 samples. T cells, B-cell-depleted T cells, or PBMCs supplied cDNA or gDNA.

V lost 4 bases to trimming and J lost 7 bases, with 23 bases between them. The CDR3 runs 16 residues. The germline V gene encodes CDR1 SGHRS and CDR2 YFSETQ. TCRdb's table, derived via immunoSEQ multiplex PCR, lists solely in-frame clones and lacks some. The sample records approximately 89,000 clones, 87% being singletons. This sequence joins TRBV5-1 and TRBJ1-2; tentative D call: TRBD1 (6 bases). This sequence was found in a man between 65 and 85 years old with acute or convalescent COVID-19. Sequenced input: peripheral blood. CDR3 sequence: CASSPGRDTLSRGYTF. The CDR3 DNA sequence: TGCGCCAGCAGCCCGGGAAGGGACACCTTATCCCGTGGCTACACCTTC. The full variable domain, its missing parts supplied by reference TRBV5-1 and TRBJ1-2, is KAGVTQTPRYLIKTRGQQVTLSCSPISGHRSVSWYQQTPGQGLQFLFEYFSETQRNKGNFPGRFSGRQFSNSRSEMNVSTLELGDSALYLCASSPGRDTLSRGYTFGSGTRLTVV.